Each of the 6 T cell receptor beta chains below was sequenced from the same sample in a study of blood T cells in healthy people across ages. Together with a sample-barcoded 5' primer, a J-beta primer mix was included in a second PCR lasting about 7 to 11 cycles. Via MiXCR, TCRdb re-called the 5' RACE reads, giving one row per CDR3 protein. The profile shows approximately 690,000 distinct CDR3 sequences, less than 45% of them singletons. Material for sequencing was blood. The receptor source for this set is a man aged 80 or over in good health.

The chain uses TRBV18 and TRBJ1-5; TRBD1 aligns across 8 bases. The length of the CDR3 is 17 residues. Germline-derived CDR1 and CDR2 are KGHSH and LQKENI. Losses at the gene ends were 1 base for V and 0 bases for J; bases not matched to a gene: 5. The CDR3, as DNA: TGTGCCAGCTCACCACAGACAGGGGCCTATAGCAATCAGCCCCAGCATTTT. Amino acids: CASSPQTGAYSNQPQHF.

V usage is TRBV2 and J usage is TRBJ2-2; 12 bases match TRBD2. This CDR3 has 15 amino acids. The junction had 4 bases not matched to a gene; V was cut back by 6 bases and J by 5 bases. CDR1 SNHLY and CDR2 FYNNEI come from the germline V gene. The CDR3 is CASRRTSGTTGELFF. The CDR3 DNA reads as TGTGCCAGCAGACGGACTAGCGGGACAACCGGGGAGCTGTTTTTT.

The chain uses TRBV4-1 and TRBJ1-2; possibly TRBD1 for D (6 bases). The CDR3 extends over 15 amino acids. Germline V gene lookup returns CDR1 MGHRA and CDR2 YSYEKL. V was cut by 2 bases and J by 4 bases, with 14 bases left in between. The CDR3 is CASSQLLGQVYGYTF. The CDR3 nucleotides read TGCGCCAGCAGCCAACTATTGGGACAAGTCTATGGCTACACCTTC.

The CDR3 here is CAKGYSRTDSYEQYF. DNA for the CDR3: TGTGCCAAAGGATACTCCAGGACTGACTCCTACGAGCAGTACTTC. This rearrangement joins TRBV6-9 to TRBJ2-7; TRBD2 is a possible D gene (5 bases). V was pared by 10 bases and J by 0 bases, with 19 bases between. In germline, CDR1 is MNHGY, CDR2 SVAAGI. CDR3 size: 15 residues.

The chain combines TRBV20-1 with TRBJ2-3; TRBD1 might be the D (6 bases). Trimming took 1 base from V and 5 from J, leaving 16 bases between them. Germline CDR1 reads DFQATT; CDR2 reads SNEGSKA (reference sequence). The CDR3 totals 15 residues. The DNA of the CDR3 is TGCAGTGCTAGAGGGAACGGACGGGGACAAGATACGCAGTATTTT. Protein: CSARGNGRGQDTQYF.

The chain links TRBV7-9 to TRBJ2-1; 14 bases match TRBD2. The CDR3 loop spans 16 amino acids. CDR1 is SEHNR, CDR2 FQNEAQ, per germline (reference sequence). The V segment lost 4 bases and the J segment 9 bases; nucleotides outside the gene matches: 8. Here the CDR3 reads CASSSTGTSGRGEQFF. The CDR3 region has the DNA TGTGCCAGCAGCTCCACCGGGACTAGCGGGAGAGGTGAGCAGTTCTTC.